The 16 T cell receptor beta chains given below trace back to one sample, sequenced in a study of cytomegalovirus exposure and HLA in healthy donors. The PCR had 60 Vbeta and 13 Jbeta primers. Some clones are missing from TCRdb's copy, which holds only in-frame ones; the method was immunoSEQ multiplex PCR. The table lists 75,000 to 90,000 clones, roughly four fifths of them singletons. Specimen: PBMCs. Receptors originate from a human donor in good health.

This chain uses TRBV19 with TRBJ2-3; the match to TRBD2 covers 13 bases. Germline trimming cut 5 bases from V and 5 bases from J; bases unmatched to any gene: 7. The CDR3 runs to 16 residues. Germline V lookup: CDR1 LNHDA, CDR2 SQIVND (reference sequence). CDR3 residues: CASSAKRTSGGDTQYF. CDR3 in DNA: TGTGCCAGTAGTGCTAAAAGGACTAGCGGGGGAGATACGCAGTATTTT.

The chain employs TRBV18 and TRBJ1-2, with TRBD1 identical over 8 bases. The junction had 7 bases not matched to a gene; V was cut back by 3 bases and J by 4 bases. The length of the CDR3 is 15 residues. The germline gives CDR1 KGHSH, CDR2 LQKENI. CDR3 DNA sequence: TGTGCCAGCTCACCTCCAGGACAGGGAGGCTATGGCTACACCTTC. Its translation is CASSPPGQGGYGYTF.

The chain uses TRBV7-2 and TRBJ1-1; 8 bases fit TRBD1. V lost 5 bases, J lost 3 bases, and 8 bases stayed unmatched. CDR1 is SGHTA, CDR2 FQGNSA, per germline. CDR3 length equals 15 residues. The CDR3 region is CASSINRGGDTEAFF. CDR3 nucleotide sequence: TGTGCCAGCAGCATTAACAGGGGGGGGGACACTGAAGCTTTCTTT.

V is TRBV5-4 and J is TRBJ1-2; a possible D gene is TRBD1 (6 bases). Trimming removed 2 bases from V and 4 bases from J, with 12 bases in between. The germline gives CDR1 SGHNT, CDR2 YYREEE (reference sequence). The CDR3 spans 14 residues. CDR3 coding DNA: TGTGCCAGCAGCTTCCGGTCACAGGGCTATGGCTACACCTTC. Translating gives CASSFRSQGYGYTF.

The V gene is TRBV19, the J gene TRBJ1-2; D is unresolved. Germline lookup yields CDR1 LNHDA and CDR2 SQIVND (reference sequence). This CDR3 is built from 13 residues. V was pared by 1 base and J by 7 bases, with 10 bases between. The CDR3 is CASSIARNGGYTF. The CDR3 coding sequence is TGTGCCAGTAGTATAGCCCGAAACGGTGGCTACACCTTC.

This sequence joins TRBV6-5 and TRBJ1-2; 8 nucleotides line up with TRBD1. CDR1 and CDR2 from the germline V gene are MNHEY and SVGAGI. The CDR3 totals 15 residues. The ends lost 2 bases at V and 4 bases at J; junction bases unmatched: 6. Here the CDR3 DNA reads TGTGCCAGCAGTTACGATTACAGGGGGGGCTATGGCTACACCTTC. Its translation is CASSYDYRGGYGYTF.

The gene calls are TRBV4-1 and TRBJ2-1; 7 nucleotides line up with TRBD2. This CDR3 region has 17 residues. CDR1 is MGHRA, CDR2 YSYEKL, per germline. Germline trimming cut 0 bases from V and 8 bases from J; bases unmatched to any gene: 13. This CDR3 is CASSQDERGAVLDEQFF. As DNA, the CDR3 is TGCGCCAGCAGCCAAGATGAGCGGGGTGCGGTCTTGGATGAGCAGTTCTTC.

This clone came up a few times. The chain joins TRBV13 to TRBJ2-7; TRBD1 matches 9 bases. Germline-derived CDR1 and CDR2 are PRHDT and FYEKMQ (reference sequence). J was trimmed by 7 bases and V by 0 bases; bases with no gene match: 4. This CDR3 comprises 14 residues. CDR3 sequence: CASSLGGTGREQYF. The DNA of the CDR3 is TGTGCCAGCAGCTTAGGGGGGACAGGGAGGGAGCAGTACTTC.

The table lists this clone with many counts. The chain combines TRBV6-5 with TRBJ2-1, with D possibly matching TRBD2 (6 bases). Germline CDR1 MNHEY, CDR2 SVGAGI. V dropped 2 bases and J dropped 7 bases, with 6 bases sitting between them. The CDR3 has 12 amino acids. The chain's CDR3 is CASSYGGNEQFF. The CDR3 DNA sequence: TGTGCCAGCAGTTACGGGGGGAATGAGCAGTTCTTC.

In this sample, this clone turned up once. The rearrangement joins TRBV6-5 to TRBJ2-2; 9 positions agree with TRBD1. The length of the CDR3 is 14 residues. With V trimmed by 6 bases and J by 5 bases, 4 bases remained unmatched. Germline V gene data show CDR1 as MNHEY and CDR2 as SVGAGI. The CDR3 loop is CASSRQGGTGELFF. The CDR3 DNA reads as TGTGCCAGCAGCCGACAGGGGGGGACCGGGGAGCTGTTTTTT.

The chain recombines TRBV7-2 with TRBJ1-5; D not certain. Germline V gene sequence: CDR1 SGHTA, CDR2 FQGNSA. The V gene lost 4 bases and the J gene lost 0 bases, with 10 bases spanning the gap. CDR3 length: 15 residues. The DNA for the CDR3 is TGTGCCAGCAGCTCGAGTGTGATTAGCAATCAGCCCCAGCATTTT. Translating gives CASSSSVISNQPQHF.

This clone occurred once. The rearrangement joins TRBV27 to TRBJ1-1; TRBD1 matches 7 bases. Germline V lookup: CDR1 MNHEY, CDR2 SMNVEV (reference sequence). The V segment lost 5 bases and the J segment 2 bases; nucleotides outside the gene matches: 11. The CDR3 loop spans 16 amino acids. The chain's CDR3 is CASSPFGQGVNTEAFF. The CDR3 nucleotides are TGTGCCAGCAGTCCCTTTGGGCAGGGGGTAAACACTGAAGCTTTCTTT.

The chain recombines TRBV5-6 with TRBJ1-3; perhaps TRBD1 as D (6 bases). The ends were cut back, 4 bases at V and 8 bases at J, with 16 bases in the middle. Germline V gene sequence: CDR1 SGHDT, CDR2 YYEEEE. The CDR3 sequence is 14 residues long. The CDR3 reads CASSMTGPGDTIYF. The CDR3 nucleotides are TGTGCCAGCAGCATGACAGGCCCCGGGGACACCATATATTTT.

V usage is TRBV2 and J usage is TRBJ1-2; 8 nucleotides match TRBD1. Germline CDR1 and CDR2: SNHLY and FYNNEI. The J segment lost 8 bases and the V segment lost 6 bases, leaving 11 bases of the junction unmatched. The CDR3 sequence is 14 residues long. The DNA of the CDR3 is TGTGCCAGCAGCCCGATACAGGGGGGAGAGGGCTACACCTTC. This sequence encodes CASSPIQGGEGYTF.

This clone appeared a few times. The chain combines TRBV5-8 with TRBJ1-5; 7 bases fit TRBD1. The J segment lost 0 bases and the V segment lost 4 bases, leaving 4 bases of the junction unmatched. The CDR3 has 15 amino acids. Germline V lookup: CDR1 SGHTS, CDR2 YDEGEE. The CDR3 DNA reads TGTGCCAGCAGCCCACAGGGGTATAGCAATCAGCCCCAGCATTTT. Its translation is CASSPQGYSNQPQHF.

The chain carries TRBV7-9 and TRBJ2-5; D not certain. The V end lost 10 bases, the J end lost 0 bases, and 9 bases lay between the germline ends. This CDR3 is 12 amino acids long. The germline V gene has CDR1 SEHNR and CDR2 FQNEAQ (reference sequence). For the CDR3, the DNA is TGTGCCACTTCCCCGTACCAAGAGACCCAGTACTTC. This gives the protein CATSPYQETQYF.